The 24 T cell receptor beta chains below come from one sample, sequenced in a study of tumor-infiltrating lymphocytes in oesophageal squamous cell carcinoma. One entry per CDR3 protein, called by TCRdb with MiXCR from the PCR reads. The sample has roughly 20,000 distinct CDR3 sequences, about 40% seen once. The sample comprised normal esophageal tissue next to the tumor. These receptor sequences come from a male donor with esophageal squamous cell carcinoma.

This clonotype is a singleton in its sample. CDR3: CASPFLRSYNEQFF. In DNA form, the CDR3 reads TGTGCCAGCCCTTTTTTGCGCTCCTACAATGAGCAGTTCTTC. The J gene is TRBJ2-1, the V gene TRBV7-8; D remains ambiguous. Trimming removed 8 bases at V and 0 bases at J, with 11 bases between. Germline lookup yields CDR1 SGHVS and CDR2 FQNEAQ. The CDR3 is 14 residues long.

This clonotype has just a few counts. The gene calls are TRBV2 and TRBJ2-7; D might be TRBD2 (5 bases). This CDR3 contains 12 residues. Trimming cost V 7 bases and J 4 bases, with 11 bases left between them. Germline CDR1 SNHLY, CDR2 FYNNEI. CDR3 nucleotide sequence: TGTGCCAGCACCACGGGGAGTTACGAGCAGTACTTC. It yields the protein CASTTGSYEQYF.

This clonotype was detected once. The chain links TRBV7-2 to TRBJ2-3, with TRBD2 matching over 7 bases. V shed 5 bases, J shed 9 bases, and the junction held 14 bases outside the gene matches. The germline V gene encodes CDR1 SGHTA and CDR2 FQGNSA. The CDR3 is 15 amino acids. The CDR3 bases are TGTGCCAGCAGCAGTGGCGGGGGAGCCCCCCACACGCAGTATTTT. It specifies CASSSGGGAPHTQYF.

The sample holds a few counts of this clonotype. The CDR3, as DNA: TGTGCCAGCAGCTCGCCGGGCTACGAGCAGTACTTC. Its protein is CASSSPGYEQYF. The rearrangement links TRBV7-2 to TRBJ2-4; D is unresolved. The J call may be incorrect, as the DNA end agrees better with TRBJ2-7. Germline CDR1 and CDR2: SGHTA and FQGNSA. CDR3 size: 12 residues.

This clonotype is termed medium-sized. The CDR3 is CASSFRGTLNIQYF. The CDR3 region has the DNA TGTGCCAGCAGCTTCAGGGGGACTTTAAACATTCAGTACTTC. The genes are TRBV11-1 and TRBJ2-4; a possible D gene is TRBD1 (7 bases). CDR3 length: 14 amino acids. Deletions cut 3 bases from V and 6 bases from J, with 12 bases between. Germline V CDR1 and CDR2: SGHAT, FQDESV (reference sequence).

With respect to this clonotype: A junction end diverges from the germline sequence, so it may reflect a read error. This chain joins TRBV6-8 and TRBJ2-5; TRBD2 matches 7 bases. The CDR3 extends over 16 amino acids. In germline, CDR1 is MNHGY, CDR2 SAAAGT. CDR3 protein: CANSYSRAGPQETQYF. For the CDR3, the DNA is TGTGCCAACAGTTATTCGAGAGCGGGGCCACAAGAGACCCAGTACTTC.

The J gene is TRBJ1-1, the V gene TRBV11-2; 8 positions match TRBD1. The length of the CDR3 is 14 residues. In germline, CDR1 is SGHAT, CDR2 FQNNGV. Trimming cost V 5 bases and J 1 base; bases outside gene matches: 3. The CDR3 region has the DNA TGTGCCAGCAGCACAGACAGGGGGAACACTGAAGCTTTCTTT. This translates into CASSTDRGNTEAFF.

The table lists this clonotype with a few counts. A much bigger clone sits one base away, suggesting this may be a read error. The rearrangement uses TRBV11-3 and TRBJ2-3, with D perhaps assigned TRBD1 or TRBD2 (5 bases each). The CDR3 runs 16 residues. Trimming cost V 0 bases and J 14 bases, with 24 bases left between them. Per the germline V gene, CDR1 is SGHNT and CDR2 is YENEEA. The DNA for the CDR3 is TGTGCCAGCAGCTTAGAACCGGGGCTTAACACCGGGGAGCTGTATTTT. Translated: CASSLEPGLNTGELYF.

The sample holds many counts of this clonotype. The rearrangement joins TRBV12-5 to TRBJ2-6; D is ambiguous. CDR1 is LGHNT, CDR2 FRNRAP, per germline. The CDR3 has 13 residues. The V and J ends lost 6 bases and 2 bases respectively, with 5 bases between them. The CDR3 coding sequence is TGTGCTAGTGGCCCCCCTGGGGCCAACGTCCTGACTTTC. It specifies CASGPPGANVLTF. Full variable domain (missing parts from reference TRBV12-5 and TRBJ2-6): DARVTQTPRHKVTEMGQEVTMRCQPILGHNTVFWYRQTMMQGLELLAYFRNRAPLDDSGMPKDRFSAEMPDATLATLKIQPSEPRDSAVYFCASGPPGANVLTFGAGSRLTVL.

This clonotype occurred many times. The V and J genes are TRBV28 and TRBJ2-7; 12 bases agree with TRBD2. This CDR3 region has 14 residues. Unmatched junction bases numbered 2, after V lost 6 bases and J lost 2 bases. The germline V gene has CDR1 MDHEN and CDR2 SYDVKM. The CDR3: CASRRLAGAYEQYF. In DNA form, the CDR3 reads TGTGCCAGCAGGCGACTAGCGGGAGCCTACGAGCAGTACTTC.

This clonotype was observed once. The genes are TRBV7-6 and TRBJ2-3; D may be TRBD1 (5 bases). The length of the CDR3 is 12 residues. The germline gives CDR1 SGHVS, CDR2 FNYEAQ. The V gene lost 1 base and the J gene lost 6 bases, with 5 bases spanning the gap. CDR3 sequence reads: CASSLEGDTQYF. The DNA of the CDR3 is TGTGCCAGCAGCTTAGAGGGGGATACGCAGTATTTT.

This chain connects TRBV12-3 or TRBV12-4 to TRBJ2-1; TRBD1 aligns across 10 bases. The CDR3 has 15 amino acids. With 5 bases clipped from V and 6 bases from J, the junction kept 7 bases outside the gene matches. CDR3 amino acids: CASSGQGQGINEQFF. Written as DNA, the CDR3 is TGTGCCAGCAGTGGTCAGGGACAGGGGATCAATGAGCAGTTCTTC.

V gene TRBV6-8 combines with J gene TRBJ2-3; 9 bases match TRBD2. The last part of the DNA fits TRBJ2-7 better; the J call may be wrong. This CDR3 region has 16 residues. The germline V gene has CDR1 MNHGY and CDR2 SAAAGT. The CDR3 loop reads CASSPSSGGNFYEQYF. The CDR3, as DNA: TGTGCCAGCAGTCCAAGTAGCGGGGGAAACTTCTACGAGCAGTACTTC.

This clonotype is medium-sized within its sample. This chain links TRBV7-3 with TRBJ2-3; 10 bases agree with TRBD2. Germline V gene data show CDR1 as SGHTA and CDR2 as FQGTGA. The V gene end was trimmed by 2 bases and the J gene end by 2 bases; junction bases not matched to a gene: 4. The CDR3 extends over 16 amino acids. The CDR3 coding sequence is TGTGCCAGCAGCTTACAAGCGGGAGGGAACACAGATACGCAGTATTTT. This translates into CASSLQAGGNTDTQYF.

A word on this clonotype: Its ends do not fully match the called genes, so a read error is possible. J is TRBJ2-3 and V is TRBV7-4; the D is unclear. This CDR3 region has 11 residues. The germline V gene encodes CDR1 SGHVT and CDR2 SQSDAQ. CDR3 amino acids: CASSPSDTKYF. CDR3 in DNA: TGTGCCAGCAGCCCCTCAGATACGAAGTATTTT.

This clonotype has only a few counts. The chain recombines TRBV7-2 with TRBJ2-7; no clear D. TRBJ2-1 explains the end of the DNA better; the J call may be wrong. CDR3 length: 11 amino acids. The germline CDR1 and CDR2 sequences are SGHTA and FQGNSA. For the CDR3, the DNA is TGTGCCAGCAGCTTACGGCATGAGCAGTTCTTC. Residues: CASSLRHEQFF.

This clonotype was seen many times. The V and J genes are TRBV7-9 and TRBJ1-6, with D possibly TRBD1 on 6 matching bases. Germline V gene lookup returns CDR1 SEHNR and CDR2 FQNEAQ (reference sequence). CDR3 length equals 15 residues. Between the trimmed V and J ends, which lost 5 bases and 5 bases, there was a span of 13 bases. The CDR3 DNA sequence: TGTGCCAGCAGCCAAGGACAGAACGATAATTCACCCCTCCACTTT. This sequence encodes CASSQGQNDNSPLHF.

This clonotype is medium-sized. This rearrangement joins TRBV7-3 to TRBJ2-7, with 9 bases that match TRBD2. CDR3 length: 14 residues. CDR1 and CDR2 from the germline V gene are SGHTA and FQGTGA. V lost 5 bases and J lost 1; bases outside the gene matches: 3. The CDR3 nucleotides read TGTGCCAGCAGCCCGACTAGCGGATCCTACGAGCAGTACTTC. Protein: CASSPTSGSYEQYF.

In its sample, this clonotype was seen a few times. The rearrangement joins TRBV12-3 or TRBV12-4 to TRBJ1-5; D is ambiguous. V shed 0 bases and J shed 6 bases, with 6 bases lying between them. The CDR3 totals 13 residues. The CDR3 nucleotides read TGTGCCAGCAGTTTAGCAGCGTCTCAGCCCCAGCATTTT. The encoded protein is CASSLAASQPQHF.

This clonotype was detected only a few times. V gene TRBV5-1 combines with J gene TRBJ1-3; a possible D gene is TRBD1 (5 bases). V was clipped by 5 bases and J by 7 bases, with 13 bases between them. The CDR3 is 13 amino acids. CDR1 and CDR2 from the germline V gene are SGHRS and YFSETQ. The CDR3 spells CASRGSQGNTIYF. The CDR3 coding sequence is TGCGCCAGCAGGGGTTCCCAGGGCAACACCATATATTTT.

The gene calls are TRBV6-6 and TRBJ2-7; TRBD2 might be the D (6 bases). The DNA matches TRBJ2-5 better at its end, which makes the J call doubtful. Germline V lookup: CDR1 MNHNY, CDR2 SVGAGI (reference sequence). The CDR3 is made up of 17 amino acids. CDR3 residues: CASSFDPGLLTQETQYF. DNA for the CDR3: TGTGCCAGCAGTTTCGATCCCGGACTACTTACCCAAGAGACCCAGTACTTC.

This clonotype has ten or more counts. This chain links TRBV6-1 with TRBJ1-2; D is ambiguous. CDR1 and CDR2 (germline): MNHNS, SASEGT. V lost 0 bases and J lost 5, with 4 bases in between. The CDR3 runs 12 residues. CDR3 DNA: TGTGCCAGCAGTGAAGCAGGGTATGGCTACACCTTC. Translated, it gives CASSEAGYGYTF.

By share, this clonotype counts as medium-sized. The chain recombines TRBV28 with TRBJ2-5, with 12 bases that match TRBD2. Unmatched junction bases numbered 3, after V lost 3 bases and J lost 4 bases. The CDR3 totals 15 residues. In germline, CDR1 is MDHEN, CDR2 SYDVKM. The CDR3 DNA reads as TGTGCCAGCAGTTTGACTAGCGGGAGTCCAGAGACCCAGTACTTC. The encoded protein is CASSLTSGSPETQYF.

The CDR3 reads CAISEFLGNTQYF. CDR3 DNA: TGTGCCATCAGTGAGTTTCTGGGGAATACGCAGTATTTT. This chain uses TRBV10-3 with TRBJ2-3; D unclear. Per germline, CDR1 ENHRY and CDR2 SYGVKD. The CDR3 has 13 residues. The V end was cut by 1 base, the J end by 7 bases, with 9 bases between.